Listed here are 8 T cell receptor beta chains from one sample, sequenced in a study of blood T cells in healthy people across ages. It was with a sample-barcoded 5' primer and a J-beta primer mix that a second PCR of about 6 to 12 cycles was run. TCRdb re-derived calls from the 5' RACE reads in MiXCR, one entry per CDR3 protein. This sample yields hundreds of thousands of distinct CDR3 sequences, of which 32% are seen a single time; approximately 15% belongs to the top ten. Sample: blood. The source is a woman of 80 years or more in good health.

This clonotype was seen at least ten times. This chain links TRBV27 with TRBJ2-7, with D unclear. CDR1 is MNHEY and CDR2 is SMNVEV in the germline V gene (reference sequence). Trimming took off 0 bases at V and 2 bases at J, with 5 bases between the two ends. The CDR3 is 13 residues long. Here the CDR3 DNA reads TGTGCCAGCAGTTTATCCTACGCCTACGAGCAGTACTTC. Its protein is CASSLSYAYEQYF.

This CDR3 is CASSIGQGPEAFF. As DNA, the CDR3 is TGTGCCAGCTCCATTGGCCAGGGACCTGAAGCTTTCTTT. The V gene is TRBV18, the J gene TRBJ1-1, with a possible D match to TRBD1 (5 bases). Germline CDR1 and CDR2: KGHSH and LQKENI. V was shortened by 6 bases and J by 6 bases, with 14 bases between the two germline ends. The CDR3 consists of 13 residues.

In this sample, this clonotype turned up many times. The V call is TRBV3-1, the J call TRBJ2-4; the match to TRBD2 covers 9 bases. Germline CDR1 is LGHDT and CDR2 is YNNKEL (reference sequence). J was trimmed by 15 bases and V by 4 bases; bases with no gene match: 7. The CDR3 length is 12 residues. In DNA form, the CDR3 reads TGTGCCAGCAGCCCGGCGGGGGGGAGACTGTACTTC. This encodes CASSPAGGRLYF.

V usage is TRBV7-2 and J usage is TRBJ2-3; 7 bases are a match to TRBD1. The junction had 3 bases not matched to a gene; V was cut back by 6 bases and J by 0 bases. This CDR3 has 14 residues. Germline lookup yields CDR1 SGHTA and CDR2 FQGNSA. CDR3 residues: CASRWGQSTDTQYF. The CDR3 DNA follows: TGTGCCAGCAGGTGGGGACAGAGCACAGATACGCAGTATTTT.

This clonotype has a handful of counts. A much larger clone sits a single nucleotide away, making a read error possible. The J gene is TRBJ1-1, the V gene TRBV4-2; D remains unclear. This CDR3 has 14 amino acids. CDR1 is LGHNA and CDR2 is YNFKEQ in the germline V gene. The CDR3 here is CVSSQVGDVAEAFF. CDR3 nucleotides: TGTGTCAGCAGCCAAGTGGGCGACGTGGCTGAAGCTTTCTTT.

This clonotype was seen just once. The V gene is TRBV7-2, the J gene TRBJ2-1, with 10 bases aligning to TRBD2. This CDR3 spans 16 amino acids. Germline loops: CDR1 SGHTA, CDR2 FQGNSA. Germline trimming cut 5 bases from V and 3 bases from J; bases unmatched to any gene: 7. CDR3 nucleotides: TGTGCCAGCAGCCCCTCTAGCGGGGGATACTACAATGAGCAGTTCTTC. This translates into CASSPSSGGYYNEQFF.

This clonotype was observed many times. The chain carries TRBV28 and TRBJ1-2; D ambiguous. V lost 5 bases to trimming and J lost 6 bases, with 7 bases between them. This CDR3 comprises 11 residues. CDR1 is MDHEN and CDR2 is SYDVKM in the germline V gene. CDR3 amino acids: CASSNSHGYTF. Written as DNA, the CDR3 is TGTGCCAGCAGTAACTCCCATGGCTACACCTTC.

As concerns this clonotype: Given a much more abundant clone one base away, this may be a read error. The chain carries TRBV20-1 and TRBJ1-2, with D possibly TRBD1 on 6 matching bases. Germline V lookup: CDR1 DFQATT, CDR2 SNEGSKA (reference sequence). The V and J ends lost 6 bases and 4 bases respectively, with 9 bases between them. The CDR3 is 11 amino acids. The CDR3 nucleotides read TGCAGTGCCACGGACAGCTATGGCTACACCTTC. It yields the protein CSATDSYGYTF.